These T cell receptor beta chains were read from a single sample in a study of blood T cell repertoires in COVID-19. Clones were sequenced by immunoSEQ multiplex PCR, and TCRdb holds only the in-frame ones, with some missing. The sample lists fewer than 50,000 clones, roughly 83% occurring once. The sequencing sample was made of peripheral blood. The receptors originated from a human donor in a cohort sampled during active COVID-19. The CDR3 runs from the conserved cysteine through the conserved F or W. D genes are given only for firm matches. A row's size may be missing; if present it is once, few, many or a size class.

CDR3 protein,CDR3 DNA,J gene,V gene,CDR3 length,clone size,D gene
CASRTGEGRRGANVLTF,TGTGCCAGCAGAACAGGGGAAGGTAGAAGGGGGGCCAACGTCCTGACTTTC,TRBJ2-6,TRBV27,17,NA,TRBD1
CALGQGSGYTF,TGTGCCTTGGGACAGGGGTCCGGCTACACCTTC,TRBJ1-2,TRBV30,11,NA,TRBD1
CASSFQRGPRDTQYF,TGTGCCAGCAGTTTTCAGCGTGGCCCGCGAGATACGCAGTATTTT,TRBJ2-3,TRBV6-5,15,NA,NA
CASSPGTSQETQYF,TGTGCCAGCAGCCCCGGGACTAGCCAAGAGACCCAGTACTTC,TRBJ2-5,TRBV4-2,14,NA,TRBD2
CASIGGGGPGFEQYF,TGTGCCAGCATTGGGGGGGGCGGGCCAGGGTTCGAGCAGTACTTC,TRBJ2-7,TRBV28,15,NA,NA
CASNPRTPGTGGGSPLHF,TGTGCCAGTAACCCCCGGACACCCGGGACAGGGGGCGGATCACCCCTCCACTTT,TRBJ1-6,TRBV19,18,NA,TRBD1
CASSVDLRQGNYGYTF,TGTGCCAGCAGCGTTGACCTGCGACAGGGAAACTATGGCTACACCTTC,TRBJ1-2,TRBV9,16,NA,TRBD1
CASGSTGGSGNTIYF,TGTGCCAGTGGATCTACAGGGGGCTCTGGAAACACCATATATTTT,TRBJ1-3,TRBV19,15,once,TRBD1
CASSPNGRTGELFF,TGTGCCAGCAGCCCCAACGGGAGAACCGGGGAGCTGTTTTTT,TRBJ2-2,TRBV28,14,few,NA
CASLQSYSYEQYF,TGTGCCAGTCTACAGTCGTACTCCTACGAGCAGTACTTC,TRBJ2-7,TRBV2,13,NA,NA
CAISELSGGSNEQFF,TGTGCCATCAGTGAGCTTAGCGGGGGTAGCAATGAGCAGTTCTTC,TRBJ2-1,TRBV10-3,15,NA,TRBD2
CASSFMGQGRFAGTGELFF,TGCGCCAGCAGCTTCATGGGACAGGGTCGGTTTGCGGGGACCGGGGAGCTGTTTTTT,TRBJ2-2,TRBV5-1,19,NA,TRBD1
CASSLGTGNTEAFF,TGCGCCAGCAGCTTGGGTACGGGAAACACTGAAGCTTTCTTT,TRBJ1-1,TRBV5-1,14,NA,NA
CASSLLQGAGEQYF,TGTGCCAGCAGCTTGCTACAGGGGGCGGGCGAGCAGTACTTC,TRBJ2-7,TRBV5-5,14,NA,TRBD1
CASSLNRGQGGSDTQYF,TGCGCCAGCAGCTTGAACCGCGGACAGGGAGGGTCAGATACGCAGTATTTT,TRBJ2-3,TRBV5-1,17,NA,NA
CASSIPATGEKKLFF,TGTGCCAGTAGTATCCCGGCGACAGGGGAGAAAAAACTGTTTTTT,TRBJ1-4,TRBV19,15,NA,TRBD1
CASNSGGEQRTYEQYF,TGTGCCAGCAACTCTGGCGGGGAGCAGAGGACCTACGAGCAGTACTTC,TRBJ2-7,TRBV11-2,16,NA,NA
CASNLQGGGNQPQHF,TGTGCCAGCAATTTACAGGGGGGGGGCAATCAGCCCCAGCATTTT,TRBJ1-5,TRBV6-6,15,NA,TRBD1
CASSDNPRGGYTF,TGCGCCAGCAGTGACAATCCCCGGGGTGGCTACACCTTC,TRBJ1-2,TRBV10-2,13,few,NA
CASSLPWRADGYTF,TGTGCCAGCAGTTTACCTTGGAGGGCAGATGGCTACACCTTC,TRBJ1-2,TRBV28,14,once,NA
CASSLRSAGYGYTF,TGTGCCAGCAGCTTGAGATCTGCGGGATATGGCTACACCTTC,TRBJ1-2,TRBV5-6,14,NA,NA
CATSDNILAGQGYEQYF,TGTGCCACCAGTGACAACATACTGGCCGGACAGGGGTACGAGCAGTACTTC,TRBJ2-7,TRBV24-1,17,NA,TRBD1
CASSYRTGGNEQFF,TGTGCCAGCAGTTACCGGACAGGGGGCAATGAGCAGTTCTTC,TRBJ2-1,TRBV6-2/TRBV6-3,14,NA,TRBD1
CASTHTNSLYTQYF,TGTGCCAGTACCCACACCAACAGTCTTTATACGCAGTATTTT,TRBJ2-3,TRBV19,14,few,NA
CASSPRGGYTEAFF,TGTGCCAGCAGCCCAAGGGGGGGGTATACTGAAGCTTTCTTT,TRBJ1-1,TRBV7-2,14,few,NA
CASKMGQPNTEAFF,TGCGCCAGCAAGATGGGACAGCCGAACACTGAAGCTTTCTTT,TRBJ1-1,TRBV5-1,14,NA,TRBD1
CAISVTRTAINTGELFF,TGTGCCATCAGTGTAACTCGAACAGCAATCAACACCGGGGAGCTGTTTTTT,TRBJ2-2,TRBV10-3,17,NA,NA
CASSWTGSNYGYTF,TGTGCCAGCAGCTGGACAGGATCAAACTATGGCTACACCTTC,TRBJ1-2,TRBV27,14,NA,TRBD1
CASSLFGDTQYF,TGTGCCAGCAGCTTATTCGGAGATACGCAGTATTTT,TRBJ2-3,TRBV7-2,12,NA,NA
CASSSTGGRDTQYF,TGTGCCAGCAGTTCCACGGGGGGTCGAGATACGCAGTATTTT,TRBJ2-3,TRBV6-2/TRBV6-3,14,NA,TRBD2
CASSLSEGTEAFF,TGTGCCAGCAGCTTATCTGAGGGCACTGAAGCTTTCTTT,TRBJ1-1,TRBV7-2,13,once,NA
CASSQEGTGVPNYGYTF,TGCGCCAGCAGCCAAGAAGGAACAGGGGTTCCTAACTATGGCTACACCTTC,TRBJ1-2,TRBV4-1,17,NA,TRBD1
CASSTRAGARDNEQFF,TGTGCCAGCAGCACCAGAGCGGGCGCAAGAGACAATGAGCAGTTCTTC,TRBJ2-1,TRBV6-2/TRBV6-3,16,NA,NA
CASSFSRGPDRGYEQYF,TGTGCCAGCAGTTTCTCCCGAGGACCGGACAGGGGGTACGAGCAGTACTTC,TRBJ2-7,TRBV6-2/TRBV6-3,17,NA,TRBD1
CASSLAVPGGSGYTF,TGTGCCAGCAGCTTAGCGGTGCCAGGGGGAAGTGGCTACACCTTC,TRBJ1-2,TRBV7-2,15,NA,TRBD1
CATRTGVDDEQFF,TGTGCCACCCGAACCGGGGTGGATGATGAGCAGTTCTTC,TRBJ2-1,TRBV10-3,13,NA,NA
CASLGTANTGELFF,TGTGCCAGTCTTGGGACAGCGAACACCGGGGAGCTGTTTTTT,TRBJ2-2,TRBV19,14,few,TRBD1
CASSPQGVYNSPLHF,TGTGCCAGCTCACCACAGGGAGTTTATAATTCACCCCTCCACTTT,TRBJ1-6,TRBV18,15,once,NA
CASSFRGQEAFF,TGCGCCAGCAGCTTCAGGGGGCAGGAAGCTTTCTTT,TRBJ1-1,TRBV5-1,12,NA,TRBD1
CAGSVGRGGTEAFF,TGTGCCGGCAGCGTAGGACGGGGAGGGACTGAAGCTTTCTTT,TRBJ1-1,TRBV9,14,NA,NA
CASSWWGGFGYTF,TGTGCCAGCAGTTGGTGGGGGGGCTTTGGCTACACCTTC,TRBJ1-2,TRBV5-8,13,NA,NA
CASRPPGSSNQPQHF,TGTGCCAGCAGGCCACCGGGAAGTAGCAATCAGCCCCAGCATTTT,TRBJ1-5,TRBV6-5,15,NA,NA
CASSLDRGQGYGYTF,TGTGCCAGCAGCTTGGACAGGGGGCAAGGCTATGGCTACACCTTC,TRBJ1-2,TRBV5-4,15,NA,TRBD1
CSASSVGGGRTDTQYF,TGCAGTGCTAGTTCAGTCGGCGGGGGCCGCACAGATACGCAGTATTTT,TRBJ2-3,TRBV20-1,16,NA,NA
CASSANGVIGQPQHF,TGTGCCAGCAGCGCAAACGGGGTGATTGGTCAGCCCCAGCATTTT,TRBJ1-5,TRBV5-4,15,NA,NA
CAWSGIPYEQYF,TGTGCCTGGAGCGGGATCCCCTACGAGCAGTACTTC,TRBJ2-7,TRBV30,12,NA,NA
CASSLRDSGTEAFF,TGTGCCAGCAGCTTGAGGGACTCGGGCACTGAAGCTTTCTTT,TRBJ1-1,TRBV11-2,14,NA,NA
CASSLNRVNTGELFF,TGTGCCAGCAGCTTAAACAGGGTAAACACCGGGGAGCTGTTTTTT,TRBJ2-2,TRBV7-9,15,NA,NA
CASSIRGLGPTGELFF,TGTGCCAGTAGTATTAGGGGGTTGGGGCCCACCGGGGAGCTGTTTTTT,TRBJ2-2,TRBV19,16,few,NA
CASSYFRGSNQPQHF,TGTGCCAGCAGTTACTTTAGGGGCAGCAATCAGCCCCAGCATTTT,TRBJ1-5,TRBV6-5,15,few,NA
CASSSYSREWTVAYEQYF,TGTGCCAGCAGTTCCTACTCCCGAGAATGGACAGTAGCCTACGAGCAGTACTTC,TRBJ2-7,TRBV27,18,once,NA
CASSPSGAGLYQPQHF,TGTGCCAGCAGCCCATCAGGGGCAGGGCTTTATCAGCCCCAGCATTTT,TRBJ1-5,TRBV9,16,few,NA
CASSPGEETQYF,TGTGCCAGCAGTCCAGGGGAAGAGACCCAGTACTTC,TRBJ2-5,TRBV2,12,NA,NA
CASSLGGVSSYEQYF,TGTGCCAGCTCCCTAGGGGGCGTAAGCTCCTACGAGCAGTACTTC,TRBJ2-7,TRBV18,15,NA,TRBD1
CATSRLTSDSYEQYF,TGTGCCACCAGCAGGTTAACTAGCGACTCCTACGAGCAGTACTTC,TRBJ2-7,TRBV15,15,NA,TRBD2
CASRFQSNYGYTF,TGTGCCAGCAGGTTTCAATCTAACTATGGCTACACCTTC,TRBJ1-2,TRBV6-5,13,NA,NA
CASSWRTGATYNEQFF,TGTGCCAGCAGCTGGCGGACAGGGGCAACCTACAATGAGCAGTTCTTC,TRBJ2-1,TRBV7-9,16,NA,TRBD1
CASSPPTGGKTEAFF,TGTGCCAGCAGCCCACCGACAGGGGGGAAAACTGAAGCTTTCTTT,TRBJ1-1,TRBV9,15,NA,TRBD1